This T cell receptor (beta chain) was retrieved from a study of cytomegalovirus exposure and HLA in healthy donors. At the level of the study: An early release of data contained roughly 86 million unique TCRs, which came from HLA-typed donors. Points from the study as a whole: Rare TCR sequences predominated, though certain public TCRs were found in many donors. Among immune exposure information, only CMV serostatus was available.

Note on this clone: Antigen unknown.

CDR3 length: 13 residues. The germline gives CDR1 SNHLY, CDR2 FYNNEI. V was shortened by 6 bases and J by 4 bases, with 9 bases between the two germline ends. Use of 60 Vbeta and 13 Jbeta primers characterized the PCR. TCRdb's table, derived via immunoSEQ multiplex PCR, lists solely in-frame clones and lacks some. The sample consists of approximately 100,000 clones, roughly 80% of them appearing once. The clonotype comes from a female donor in good health and CMV-seropositive. The chain is built from TRBV2 and TRBJ2-2; tentatively, D is TRBD1 (5 bases). Sequenced material: PBMCs. The CDR3 DNA sequence: TGTGCCAGCAGACCTACAGGCACCGGGGAGCTGTTTTTT. Protein sequence: CASRPTGTGELFF.